Listed below are T cell receptor beta chains from one sample, sequenced in a study of T cell responses to AZD1222 COVID-19 vaccine. The assay was immunoSEQ multiplex PCR, and TCRdb's table has in-frame clones only and misses some. Counted here are approximately 160,000 clones, about 91% occurring once; the ten biggest clones make up less than 2.5%. The sequencing used peripheral blood, collected on day 0 of AZD1222 vaccination. Receptors originate from an adult in good health. CDR3s include the opening cysteine and the closing phenylalanine or tryptophan. D genes are given only for firm matches. Size tells how often a clone was seen (once, few, many) or the class of an expanded clone, and some rows leave it out.

d_gene	j_gene	v_gene	abundance	CDR3aa
TRBD1	TRBJ1-5	TRBV6-6	-	CASSLTGEYQPQHF
TRBD1	TRBJ2-7	TRBV28	-	CASSLPGTGSYEQYF
TRBD2	TRBJ2-5	TRBV4-2	-	CASSQLAGLQETQYF
TRBD2	TRBJ2-1	TRBV28	-	CASSQSGSLNEQFF
-	TRBJ2-3	TRBV5-6	few	CASSRDGTDTQYF
-	TRBJ1-6	TRBV4-3	-	CASSQDPPPTTTSSPLHF
-	TRBJ2-7	TRBV7-2	-	CASSPPTPPYEQYF
-	TRBJ1-5	TRBV27	-	CASRRTGDQPQHF
-	TRBJ1-6	TRBV12-3/TRBV12-4	-	CASSTRGYSPLHF
TRBD1	TRBJ1-2	TRBV11-2	-	CASSPSPGTGNGYTF
-	TRBJ1-5	TRBV28	-	CASKKGRTRNQPQHF
-	TRBJ1-5	TRBV7-2	-	CASSPDGINSNQPQHF
-	TRBJ2-2	TRBV7-9	-	CASSTGRSDTGELFF
-	TRBJ2-3	TRBV19	once	CASSIDFSGRQYF
-	TRBJ2-1	TRBV11-3	-	CASRPPGPKNNEQFF
-	TRBJ2-3	TRBV24-1	-	CATSGQGREGADTQYF
TRBD2	TRBJ2-7	TRBV9	-	CASSVATSGPYEQYF
-	TRBJ1-1	TRBV11-3	-	CASSPPAGVNTEAFF
-	TRBJ2-1	TRBV5-4	-	CASSPELAQGNEQFF
-	TRBJ2-7	TRBV14	-	CASSPRYEQYF
TRBD1	TRBJ2-7	TRBV15	-	CATGTGGQDEQYF
-	TRBJ1-2	TRBV9	few	CASSVAPGNGYTF
-	TRBJ2-7	TRBV12-5	once	CASGLAMARGGNYEQYF
-	TRBJ2-7	TRBV9	-	CASSALGAEGSEQYF
-	TRBJ1-2	TRBV4-3	-	CASSPSEGSSYGYTF
-	TRBJ1-3	TRBV7-9	-	CASSLRTPNSGNTIYF
TRBD1	TRBJ1-6	TRBV14	-	CASSRGQGAYSPLHF
TRBD1	TRBJ1-1	TRBV28	-	CASNGGQGTSNTEAFF